This T cell receptor beta chain originates from a study of cytomegalovirus exposure and HLA in healthy donors. General study findings and limits: Looking again later, the authors saw that most CMV-associated TCR beta chains seemed HLA-restricted.

The CDR3 totals 17 residues. V lost 1 base and J lost 1; bases outside the gene matches: 6. Germline CDR1 and CDR2: MGHDK and SYGVNS. Comment on this clone: The antigen remains undetermined.

With 60 Vbeta and 13 Jbeta primers, the PCR was carried out. Profiling relied on immunoSEQ multiplex PCR, and the TCRdb table lists in-frame clones only, not all of them. Found here are more than 90,000 clones, roughly 75% of them singletons; the top ten hold 0.7% to 0.85%. The TCR was taken from a woman in her sixties or seventies in good health and CMV-seronegative. Sequences were obtained from PBMCs. This chain connects TRBV25-1 to TRBJ2-7, with TRBD2 matching 11 bases. The CDR3 DNA reads TGTGCCAGCAGTGAATTGGCCGGGACTAGCGGATCCTACGAGCAGTACTTC. Its protein is CASSELAGTSGSYEQYF.